This TCR beta chain derives from a study of T-cell memory formation after mild COVID-19. CDR3 length: 12 residues. Trimming left V 8 bases short and J 7 bases short, with 13 bases between. Germline V gene data show CDR1 as KGHSH and CDR2 as LQKENI. TCRdb reanalysed the 5' RACE reads using MiXCR and keeps one entry per CDR3 protein. The sample carries roughly 250,000 distinct CDR3 sequences, about 16% recorded once. This clonotype was observed a single time. Sequencing input: PBMCs or a T cell subset sorted from them (not recorded which). The chain joins TRBV18 to TRBJ2-3; D is possibly TRBD1 (5 bases). The receptor comes from a man aged 18-30 years who had mild COVID-19 (a few samples of this study predate the infection). Cell type and time point are not known. CDR3 DNA sequence: TGTGCCAGCCACACAGGTTTAAATACGCAGTATTTT. This translates into CASHTGLNTQYF.